The next 25 T cell receptor beta chains were all read from a single sample in a study of blood T cell repertoires in COVID-19. The table came from immunoSEQ multiplex PCR; TCRdb's copy has only in-frame clones and leaves some out. Of about 160,000 clones listed, roughly 93% are singletons. The sample comprised peripheral blood. All receptors derive from a man aged 18 to 29 with acute or convalescent COVID-19.

The V gene is TRBV27, the J gene TRBJ2-7, with D possibly being TRBD1 (5 bases). This CDR3 region has 15 residues. Germline values: CDR1 MNHEY, CDR2 SMNVEV (reference sequence). V shed 6 bases and J shed 4 bases, with 19 bases lying between them. DNA for the CDR3: TGTGCCAGCAGCCCAGGGATTTTAAGGGTTTACGAGCAGTACTTC. Translated: CASSPGILRVYEQYF.

V is TRBV15 and J is TRBJ1-5; 7 bases fit TRBD1. The CDR3 is made up of 14 amino acids. CDR1 and CDR2 from the germline V gene are LNHNV and YYDKDF (reference sequence). The ends lost 0 bases at V and 9 bases at J; junction bases unmatched: 5. The CDR3 sequence: CATSRERGLPPQHF. In DNA form, the CDR3 reads TGTGCCACCAGCAGAGAAAGGGGGCTCCCGCCCCAGCATTTT.

The chain carries TRBV5-1 and TRBJ2-7; D is possibly TRBD2 (7 bases). CDR1 and CDR2 (germline): SGHRS, YFSETQ. The CDR3 runs to 13 residues. V lost 5 bases and J lost 5, with 14 bases in between. DNA of the CDR3: TGCGCCAGCAGTAGGGAGGGGGTCGACGAGCAGTACTTC. This translates into CASSREGVDEQYF.

This clone has just a few counts. The rearrangement joins TRBV7-2 to TRBJ1-1; 9 positions match TRBD1. The V and J ends lost 5 bases and 1 base, in that order; junction bases with no gene match: 11. The V gene's germline CDR1 is SGHTA and CDR2 FQGNSA. The CDR3 is 17 residues long. The CDR3 DNA is TGTGCCAGCAGCCCAAGGGACAGGGACAGGGCGAACACTGAAGCTTTCTTT. Its protein product is CASSPRDRDRANTEAFF.

The chain links TRBV7-2 to TRBJ2-3, with D tentatively TRBD2 (6 bases). The V and J ends lost 4 bases and 0 bases respectively, with 11 bases between them. There are 15 residues in the CDR3. CDR1 and CDR2 (germline): SGHTA, FQGNSA. CDR3 bases: TGTGCCAGCAGCTCTCCCAGCGGGAGCACAGATACGCAGTATTTT. Residues: CASSSPSGSTDTQYF.

The V gene is TRBV19, the J gene TRBJ1-6, with 9 bases aligning to TRBD1. V shed 10 bases, J shed 9 bases, and the junction held 7 bases outside the gene matches. Germline assignment: CDR1 LNHDA and CDR2 SQIVND (reference sequence). This CDR3 comprises 13 residues. The CDR3 DNA reads TGTGCCATTTCGGACAGGGGAATTTCACCCCTCCACTTT. Protein: CAISDRGISPLHF. Supplemented by reference TRBV19 and TRBJ1-6, the full variable domain reads DGGITQSPKYLFRKEGQNVTLSCEQNLNHDAMYWYRQDPGQGLRLIYYSQIVNDFQKGDIAEGYSVSREKKESFPLTVTSAQKNPTAFYLCAISDRGISPLHFGNGTRLTVT.

This clone is a singleton in its sample. The chain has TRBV24-1 and TRBJ2-5; 7 bases map to TRBD1. The CDR3 is made up of 15 amino acids. Per germline, CDR1 KGHDR and CDR2 SFDVKD. After removal of 4 bases from V and 4 bases from J, the junction contained 8 bases not matched to a gene. This CDR3 is CATSDSRTGGETQYF. Written as DNA, the CDR3 is TGTGCCACCAGTGACTCCCGGACAGGAGGAGAGACCCAGTACTTC.

The table lists this clone with a count of one. The chain combines TRBV4-2 with TRBJ2-7, with 7 bases aligning to TRBD1. Losses at the gene ends were 1 base for V and 6 bases for J; bases not matched to a gene: 9. The CDR3 totals 15 residues. CDR1 and CDR2 from the germline V gene are LGHNA and YNFKEQ. The CDR3 sequence: CASSQARTGMGEQYF. CDR3 bases: TGTGCCAGCAGCCAAGCCAGGACAGGAATGGGCGAGCAGTACTTC.

CDR3 residues: CASSNLAGGPTDTQYF. The CDR3, as DNA: TGCGCCAGCAGTAATCTAGCGGGGGGGCCCACAGATACGCAGTATTTT. The rearrangement uses TRBV5-1 and TRBJ2-3; 12 bases align to TRBD2. Germline V gives CDR1 SGHRS, CDR2 YFSETQ. This CDR3 comprises 16 residues. The junction had 6 bases not matched to a gene; V was cut back by 5 bases and J by 2 bases.

The chain recombines TRBV5-1 with TRBJ1-6; the match to TRBD1 covers 9 bases. Germline V gives CDR1 SGHRS, CDR2 YFSETQ. Unmatched junction bases numbered 5, after V lost 0 bases and J lost 10 bases. The CDR3 totals 15 residues. The DNA of the CDR3 is TGCGCCAGCAGCTTGGCCAGACAGGGGGAGTCACCCCTCCACTTT. Translation gives CASSLARQGESPLHF.

The chain uses TRBV6-5 and TRBJ1-4; unclear D gene. The germline V gene has CDR1 MNHEY and CDR2 SVGAGI. V lost 5 bases to trimming and J lost 5 bases, with 9 bases between them. This CDR3 has 13 amino acids. CDR3 amino acids: CASSRVINEKLFF. As DNA, the CDR3 is TGTGCCAGCAGTCGGGTGATAAATGAAAAACTGTTTTTT.

A single count supports this clone. The chain recombines TRBV10-2 with TRBJ1-5; weak D call: TRBD1 (5 bases). V was clipped by 7 bases and J by 4 bases, with 11 bases between them. The CDR3 has 13 residues. Per germline, CDR1 WSHSY and CDR2 SAAADI. The CDR3 bases are TGCGCCAGCAAAATGACAGTAAATCAGCCCCAGCATTTT. Its translation is CASKMTVNQPQHF.

V gene TRBV11-2 combines with J gene TRBJ1-1; D not resolved. This CDR3 spans 12 amino acids. Germline V lookup: CDR1 SGHAT, CDR2 FQNNGV. Trimming left V 2 bases short and J 6 bases short, with 7 bases between. The CDR3 region is CASSLRGAEAFF. CDR3 nucleotides: TGTGCCAGCAGCTTACGCGGGGCTGAAGCTTTCTTT.

This sequence joins TRBV5-1 and TRBJ1-2; 8 nucleotides align to TRBD1. V was pared by 3 bases and J by 4 bases, with 8 bases of the junction left unmatched. Germline V gives CDR1 SGHRS, CDR2 YFSETQ. The length of the CDR3 is 15 residues. Here the CDR3 DNA reads TGCGCCAGCAGCTCCGGGACAGGATCGTTCTATGGCTACACCTTC. Encoded protein: CASSSGTGSFYGYTF.

The V and J genes are TRBV5-4 and TRBJ1-1, with TRBD1 as a possible D gene (6 bases). CDR3 length equals 15 residues. V lost 1 base, J lost 1 base, and 11 bases lay in between. The germline V gene encodes CDR1 SGHNT and CDR2 YYREEE (reference sequence). CDR3 sequence reads: CASSLPTQGNTEAFF. The CDR3, as DNA: TGTGCCAGCAGCTTGCCGACACAGGGGAACACTGAAGCTTTCTTT.

A remark on this clone: The sample has other DNA sequences that encode this CDR3 too. The chain carries TRBV5-6 and TRBJ1-2, with D perhaps matching TRBD1 (6 bases). The CDR3 length is 13 residues. Germline assignment: CDR1 SGHDT and CDR2 YYEEEE. Trimming took 4 bases from V and 2 from J, leaving 9 bases between them. The CDR3 sequence is CASSLRGNYGYTF. DNA of the CDR3: TGTGCCAGCAGCCTCAGGGGAAACTATGGCTACACCTTC. Filled out from reference TRBV5-6 and TRBJ1-2, the complete variable domain reads DAGVTQSPTHLIKTRGQQVTLRCSPKSGHDTVSWYQQALGQGPQFIFQYYEEEERQRGNFPDRFSGHQFPNYSSELNVNALLLGDSALYLCASSLRGNYGYTFGSGTRLTVV.

The chain joins TRBV20-1 to TRBJ2-7; D is possibly TRBD2 (5 bases). Germline CDR1 and CDR2: DFQATT and SNEGSKA (reference sequence). This CDR3 comprises 11 residues. Trimming took off 7 bases at V and 2 bases at J, with 9 bases between the two ends. The DNA for the CDR3 is TGCAGTGTTAGCGTAACCTACGAGCAGTACTTC. This sequence encodes CSVSVTYEQYF.

The chain couples TRBV10-3 to TRBJ1-4, with 9 positions matching TRBD1. J was trimmed by 4 bases and V by 3 bases; bases with no gene match: 9. This CDR3 region has 17 residues. Germline lookup yields CDR1 ENHRY and CDR2 SYGVKD. The DNA of the CDR3 is TGTGCCATCAGTGATCACCGATCGGGACAGGGTAATGAAAAACTGTTTTTT. As protein: CAISDHRSGQGNEKLFF.

The rearrangement joins TRBV23-1 to TRBJ1-6, with D perhaps matching TRBD1 (6 bases). TRBV23-1 is identified as an open reading frame with a role that is uncertain. Trimming removed 7 bases at V and 7 bases at J, with 14 bases between. The CDR3 length is 14 residues. The CDR3 is CASTYDRRNSPLHF. In DNA form, the CDR3 reads TGCGCCAGCACCTATGACAGGCGGAATTCACCCCTCCACTTT.

A remark on this clone: Other DNA sequences of this sample code for an identical CDR3. V gene TRBV18 combines with J gene TRBJ2-2; 7 bases align to TRBD1. The CDR3 is 14 amino acids. The germline gives CDR1 KGHSH, CDR2 LQKENI. J was trimmed by 2 bases and V by 5 bases; bases with no gene match: 2. The CDR3 region has the DNA TGTGCCAGCTCAGGGACAGCCAACACCGGGGAGCTGTTTTTT. Amino acids: CASSGTANTGELFF.

This chain joins TRBV28 and TRBJ2-7; D might be TRBD2 (5 bases). V was cut by 4 bases and J by 0 bases, with 10 bases left in between. The germline V gene encodes CDR1 MDHEN and CDR2 SYDVKM. This CDR3 is built from 14 residues. CDR3 amino acids: CASSSTIHSYEQYF. Written as DNA, the CDR3 is TGTGCCAGCAGTTCGACTATCCACTCCTACGAGCAGTACTTC.

This rearrangement joins TRBV30 to TRBJ1-4; D is undetermined. From germline, CDR1 is GTSNPN and CDR2 SVGIG (reference sequence). V gave up 5 bases and J gave up 7 bases, with 20 bases separating them. The CDR3 is 15 amino acids. CDR3 sequence: CAWDLDGVLGEKLFF. CDR3 DNA: TGTGCCTGGGACTTAGATGGAGTCTTGGGTGAAAAACTGTTTTTT.

The V gene is TRBV9, the J gene TRBJ1-1; 7 nucleotides line up with TRBD1. This CDR3 contains 13 residues. The junction had 3 bases not matched to a gene; V was cut back by 0 bases and J by 7 bases. Germline V gene sequence: CDR1 SGDLS, CDR2 YYNGEE. CDR3 protein: CASSVETGVEAFF. CDR3 DNA sequence: TGTGCCAGCAGCGTAGAAACAGGGGTTGAAGCTTTCTTT.

The chain carries TRBV7-8 and TRBJ2-5; 12 bases map to TRBD2. Germline CDR1 is SGHVS and CDR2 is FQNEAQ. The V and J ends lost 5 bases and 5 bases, in that order; junction bases with no gene match: 12. CDR3 length: 17 amino acids. Here the CDR3 reads CASSRYTTSGSFETQYF. CDR3 coding DNA: TGTGCCAGCAGCCGGTACACGACTAGCGGGAGTTTCGAGACCCAGTACTTC.

CDR3 sequence (DNA): TGTGCCAGCAGCCCGGGACAGGGGGCAAACACTGAAGCTTTCTTT. This gives the protein CASSPGQGANTEAFF. The chain has TRBV5-6 and TRBJ1-1; 12 bases are shared with TRBD1. J was trimmed by 2 bases and V by 4 bases; bases with no gene match: 3. Germline V lookup: CDR1 SGHDT, CDR2 YYEEEE. The CDR3 extends over 15 amino acids.